Described below is a single TCR beta chain sequence and its context. This entry is derived from a study of control samples from healthy donors and cancer patients. Only in-frame clones appear in the TCRdb table, and some are missing; sequencing was by immunoSEQ multiplex PCR. Here the sample spans roughly 120,000 clones, approximately 90% being singletons. V lost 3 bases and J 6 bases, leaving 14 bases between the germline ends. Germline V gene data show CDR1 as MNHNS and CDR2 as SASEGT. The CDR3 loop spans 14 amino acids. This clonotype was sampled from a man between 45 and 60 years old in good health. V and J are TRBV6-1 and TRBJ1-1; D unresolved. The sequenced sample consisted of blood. CDR3 loop: CASSDALVRAEAFF. The DNA for the CDR3 is TGTGCCAGCAGTGACGCACTTGTCCGTGCTGAAGCTTTCTTT.